The 18 T cell receptor beta chains in this list originate from one sample, sequenced in a study of response to subunit inactivated influenza vaccine. TCRdb re-called the RT-PCR reads with MiXCR, one entry per CDR3 protein. The table lists 150,000 to 200,000 distinct CDR3 sequences, about 12% of them singletons. A further study also used this sample, focusing on T cells expressing NK-cell markers. That study reports: What made the TCR beta cDNA was 5'RACE template switching with UMIs.

This sample comprised CD8+ T cells sorted from PBMCs, obtained about 13 days after vaccination. These receptors came from a middle-aged man who received an inactivated influenza vaccine.

This clonotype has at least ten counts. The chain carries TRBV24-1 and TRBJ2-2; no definite D call. The V end lost 0 bases, the J end lost 4 bases, and 5 bases lay between the germline ends. Germline V gene sequence: CDR1 KGHDR, CDR2 SFDVKD. The CDR3 loop spans 14 amino acids. CDR3 residues: CATSDLPGTGELFF. The CDR3 DNA reads TGTGCCACCAGTGATTTGCCTGGCACCGGGGAGCTGTTTTTT.

The V and J genes are TRBV6-2 or TRBV6-3 and TRBJ2-4; either TRBD1 or TRBD2 may supply D (5 bases each). V lost 5 bases and J lost 0, with 20 bases in between. Germline CDR1 is MNHEY and CDR2 is SVGEGT. The length of the CDR3 is 18 residues. The CDR3 sequence is CASSGTFGNELAKNIQYF. In DNA, the CDR3 is TGTGCCAGCAGTGGGACCTTCGGGAATGAACTAGCCAAAAACATTCAGTACTTC.

The chain uses TRBV12-3 or TRBV12-4 and TRBJ2-1; the match to TRBD2 covers 10 bases. Germline trimming cut 1 base from V and 6 bases from J; bases unmatched to any gene: 6. The CDR3 runs to 16 residues. CDR3 region: CASSLEGLATRNEQFF. In DNA, the CDR3 is TGTGCCAGCAGTTTAGAGGGACTAGCGACTCGCAATGAGCAGTTCTTC.

This clonotype showed up just a few times. The rearrangement joins TRBV7-9 to TRBJ1-2; possibly TRBD1 for D (5 bases). The germline CDR1 and CDR2 sequences are SEHNR and FQNEAQ (reference sequence). Trimming pared 0 bases from V and 4 bases from J, leaving 12 bases between. The CDR3 covers 15 residues. The CDR3 protein is CASSLARGVIYGYTF. The CDR3, as DNA: TGTGCCAGCAGCTTAGCGCGAGGGGTTATCTATGGCTACACCTTC.

This clonotype was seen ten or more times. This chain uses TRBV11-2 with TRBJ2-6, with D unclear. The CDR3 runs to 16 residues. Trimming removed 5 bases at V and 0 bases at J, with 11 bases between. CDR1 is SGHAT, CDR2 FQNNGV, per germline. The CDR3 sequence is CASSPAPRSGANVLTF. The DNA for the CDR3 is TGTGCCAGCAGCCCCGCCCCGCGCTCTGGGGCCAACGTCCTGACTTTC. The full variable domain, its missing parts supplied by reference TRBV11-2 and TRBJ2-6, is EAGVAQSPRYKIIEKRQSVAFWCNPISGHATLYWYQQILGQGPKLLIQFQNNGVVDDSQLPKDRFSAERLKGVDSTLKIQPAKLEDSAVYLCASSPAPRSGANVLTFGAGSRLTVL.

This clonotype was seen a few times. The CDR3 DNA is TGTGCCAGCAGCCTTCTCGGAGGGACGCCCTACGAGCAGTACTTC. Protein product: CASSLLGGTPYEQYF. The V and J genes are TRBV14 and TRBJ2-7; D possibly corresponds to TRBD2 (6 bases). The CDR3 totals 15 residues. V was clipped by 4 bases and J by 2 bases, with 15 bases between them. Per the germline V gene, CDR1 is SGHDN and CDR2 is FVKESK.

This clonotype appeared many times. The V call is TRBV20-1, the J call TRBJ2-7; 7 positions match TRBD1. Trimming took 5 bases from V and 0 from J; bases not matched to a gene: 7. Germline CDR1 DFQATT, CDR2 SNEGSKA (reference sequence). The CDR3 contains 14 residues. In DNA, the CDR3 is TGCAGTGCTGCGGACAGGCTGAGCTCCTACGAGCAGTACTTC. Translation: CSAADRLSSYEQYF.

This clonotype was counted between two and nine times. The V and J genes are TRBV6-1 and TRBJ2-5; the D gene could be TRBD1 or TRBD2 (5 bases each). The CDR3 is made up of 14 amino acids. The V end was cut by 5 bases, the J end by 1 base, with 11 bases between. The germline V gene has CDR1 MNHNS and CDR2 SASEGT. CDR3 bases: TGTGCCAGCAGTCCCCTGGGGGTCCAAGAGACCCAGTACTTC. This sequence encodes CASSPLGVQETQYF.

V is TRBV12-3 or TRBV12-4 and J is TRBJ1-5; 8 nucleotides agree with TRBD1. J gave up 6 bases and V 6 bases, and 7 bases lay outside the gene matches. The CDR3 totals 14 residues. The CDR3 coding sequence is TGTGCCAGCAGCAAACAGGGGGGAGGTCAGCCCCAGCATTTT. It encodes CASSKQGGGQPQHF.

This clonotype was detected a few times. The chain uses TRBV4-1 and TRBJ2-5, with 11 bases identical to TRBD2. Trimming took 4 bases from V and 1 from J; bases not matched to a gene: 2. CDR3 length: 15 amino acids. Germline loops: CDR1 MGHRA, CDR2 YSYEKL. This CDR3 reads CASSRGTSGQETQYF. Here the CDR3 DNA reads TGCGCCAGCAGCCGTGGGACTAGCGGCCAAGAGACCCAGTACTTC.

This clonotype was detected a few times. This rearrangement joins TRBV7-9 to TRBJ2-1; 7 bases fit TRBD1. The ends lost 6 bases at V and 10 bases at J; junction bases unmatched: 6. The CDR3 loop spans 12 amino acids. Germline CDR1 is SEHNR and CDR2 is FQNEAQ (reference sequence). CDR3 sequence (DNA): TGTGCCAGCAGGCTAGGGGGCAGGGAGCAGTTCTTC. It codes for CASRLGGREQFF.

For this clonotype: At one end, the junction sequence differs from germline, possibly due to a read error. V gene TRBV9 combines with J gene TRBJ2-5; the match to TRBD1 covers 7 bases. CDR3 length: 15 residues. CDR1 and CDR2 (germline): SGDLS, YYNGEE. CDR3 in DNA: TGTGCCAGCAGCGTAGGGACGACCCAGGGGGAGACCCAGTGCTTC. It specifies CASSVGTTQGETQCF. The whole variable domain, remainder taken from reference TRBV9 and TRBJ2-5, is DSGVTQTPKHLITATGQRVTLRCSPRSGDLSVYWYQQSLDQGLQFLIQYYNGEERAKGNILERFSAQQFPDLHSELNLSSLELGDSALYFCASSVGTTQGETQCFGPGTRLLVL.

There are many counts of this clonotype. This chain joins TRBV28 and TRBJ2-7, with TRBD2 identical over 11 bases. The CDR3 contains 16 residues. The V segment lost 1 base and the J segment 5 bases; nucleotides outside the gene matches: 7. From germline, CDR1 is MDHEN and CDR2 SYDVKM. The CDR3 bases are TGTGCCAGCAGTTTATTAGCGGGAGGGTTCATGGACGAGCAGTACTTC. Translation gives CASSLLAGGFMDEQYF.

This clonotype came up a few times. This rearrangement joins TRBV11-2 to TRBJ2-5; no reliable D call. Germline V CDR1 and CDR2: SGHAT, FQNNGV. Trimming pared 0 bases from V and 5 bases from J, leaving 4 bases between. There are 12 residues in the CDR3. The CDR3 DNA reads TGTGCCAGCAGCTTAGATCTGGAGACCCAGTACTTC. Residues: CASSLDLETQYF.

In this sample, this clonotype turned up many times. The CDR3 protein is CASSGSGRTNEQFF. CDR3 DNA: TGTGCCAGCAGCGGTAGCGGGAGGACCAATGAGCAGTTCTTC. V gene TRBV9 combines with J gene TRBJ2-1; 10 bases are a match to TRBD2. V lost 3 bases to trimming and J lost 6 bases; unmatched junction nucleotides: 3. The CDR3 is made up of 14 amino acids. The V gene's germline CDR1 is SGDLS and CDR2 YYNGEE.

This clonotype was observed a handful of times. The V and J genes are TRBV24-1 and TRBJ1-5, with D perhaps matching TRBD1 (5 bases). Germline lookup yields CDR1 KGHDR and CDR2 SFDVKD. Trimming took 8 bases from V and 1 from J, leaving 11 bases between them. The CDR3 totals 14 residues. The CDR3 DNA sequence: TGTGCCACCACCTCCGGGACGAGCAATCAGCCCCAGCATTTT. Protein product: CATTSGTSNQPQHF.

In this sample, this clonotype turned up a few times. J is TRBJ2-4 and V is TRBV4-3; D is possibly TRBD1 (6 bases). Per the germline V gene, CDR1 is LGHNA and CDR2 is YSLEER. The CDR3 runs 16 residues. Trimming removed 1 base at V and 1 base at J, with 11 bases between. CDR3 nucleotides: TGCGCCAGCAGCCAAGCAACAGGGCTGGCCAAAAACATTCAGTACTTC. Encoded protein: CASSQATGLAKNIQYF.

As regards this clonotype: One end of the junction varies from germline; a read error may be responsible. The V gene is TRBV10-3, the J gene TRBJ2-5; 11 nucleotides match TRBD2. Germline V lookup: CDR1 ENHRY, CDR2 SYGVKD. The CDR3 totals 19 residues. This chain's CDR3 is CTITPQTGTSGKYQETQYF. CDR3 bases: TGTACCATCACTCCCCAAACCGGGACTAGCGGAAAGTACCAAGAGACCCAGTACTTC.